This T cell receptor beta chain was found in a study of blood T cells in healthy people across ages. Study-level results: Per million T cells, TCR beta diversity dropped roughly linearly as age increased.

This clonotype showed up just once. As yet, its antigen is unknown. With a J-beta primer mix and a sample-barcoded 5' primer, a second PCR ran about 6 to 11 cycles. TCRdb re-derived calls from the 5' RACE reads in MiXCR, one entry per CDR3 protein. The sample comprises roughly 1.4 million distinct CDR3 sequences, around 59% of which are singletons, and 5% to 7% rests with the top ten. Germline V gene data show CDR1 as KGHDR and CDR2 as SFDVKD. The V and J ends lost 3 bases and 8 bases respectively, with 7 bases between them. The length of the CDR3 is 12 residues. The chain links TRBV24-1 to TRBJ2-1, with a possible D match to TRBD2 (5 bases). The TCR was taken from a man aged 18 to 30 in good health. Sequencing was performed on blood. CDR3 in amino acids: CATSDGGYEQFF. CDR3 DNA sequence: TGTGCCACCAGTGATGGAGGCTATGAGCAGTTCTTC.